What follows is one T cell receptor beta chain and its context. Its antigen is as yet unknown. The PCR contained 60 Vbeta and 13 Jbeta primers. TCRdb keeps only in-frame clones here, not all; method: immunoSEQ multiplex PCR. The sample has about 130,000 clones, less than 80% seen once. The junction had 3 bases not matched to a gene; V was cut back by 3 bases and J by 4 bases. Germline CDR1 LNHDA, CDR2 SQIVND (reference sequence). This CDR3 region has 14 residues. This sample stems from a study of cytomegalovirus exposure and HLA in healthy donors. Notes on the study in general: In an earlier analysis, productive rearrangement rates for most beta V segments clustered near 87% or 30%.

This TCR was sampled from a man aged 35 to 55 in good health and CMV-seropositive. The chain carries TRBV19 and TRBJ1-5, with 7 nucleotides matching TRBD1. The sequenced sample consisted of PBMCs. CDR3 protein: CASSILDRNQPQHF. The CDR3 DNA sequence: TGTGCCAGTAGTATCTTGGACAGGAATCAGCCCCAGCATTTT.